Shown below are 32 T cell receptor beta chains from a single sample sequenced in a study of blood T cell repertoires in COVID-19. Measured with immunoSEQ multiplex PCR; TCRdb has only the in-frame clones, and not every one. The sample contains about 300,000 clones, about 85% of which appear only once. The sample taken for sequencing was PBMCs or T cells enriched from blood (not recorded which). The receptor set was obtained from a woman in her twenties or thirties who had been exposed to COVID-19.

This clone occurred a few times. V is TRBV7-9 and J is TRBJ1-2; 7 bases are shared with TRBD1. The V segment lost 2 bases and the J segment 2 bases; nucleotides outside the gene matches: 5. Per the germline V gene, CDR1 is SEHNR and CDR2 is FQNEAQ (reference sequence). CDR3 length equals 15 residues. As DNA, the CDR3 is TGTGCCAGCAGCTTAACGGCGGGACAGAACTATGGCTACACCTTC. Amino acid sequence: CASSLTAGQNYGYTF. Combining the CDR3 with reference TRBV7-9 and TRBJ1-2 gives the whole variable domain DTGVSQNPRHKITKRGQNVTFRCDPISEHNRLYWYRQTLGQGPEFLTYFQNEAQLEKSRLLSDRFSAERPKGSFSTLEIQRTEQGDSAMYLCASSLTAGQNYGYTFGSGTRLTVV.

The V gene is TRBV20-1, the J gene TRBJ2-2; 7 nucleotides line up with TRBD2. Germline lookup yields CDR1 DFQATT and CDR2 SNEGSKA (reference sequence). The CDR3 is made up of 14 amino acids. The V segment lost 3 bases and the J segment 3 bases; nucleotides outside the gene matches: 4. In nucleotides, the CDR3 is TGCAGTGCTAGTCCTAGCGGAGACACCGGGGAGCTGTTTTTT. As protein: CSASPSGDTGELFF.

This chain joins TRBV24-1 and TRBJ1-3; 7 bases line up with TRBD1. CDR1 and CDR2 from the germline V gene are KGHDR and SFDVKD. CDR3 length: 17 amino acids. V was clipped by 5 bases and J by 0 bases; unmatched bases: 9. DNA of the CDR3: TGTGCCACCAGTGGCCCCGACAGGGATAGCTCTGGAAACACCATATATTTT. This gives the protein CATSGPDRDSSGNTIYF.

The chain combines TRBV7-3 with TRBJ1-1; 10 nucleotides agree with TRBD1. Germline assignment: CDR1 SGHTA and CDR2 FQGTGA. After removal of 4 bases from V and 1 base from J, the junction contained 6 bases not matched to a gene. The CDR3 is 16 residues long. The CDR3 here is CASSSGQGSPNTEAFF. CDR3 DNA sequence: TGTGCCAGCAGCTCGGGACAGGGGTCCCCGAACACTGAAGCTTTCTTT.

V gene TRBV5-4 combines with J gene TRBJ1-1, with 8 bases lining up with TRBD1. The CDR3 covers 13 residues. The V segment lost 4 bases and the J segment 11 bases; nucleotides outside the gene matches: 10. Germline V lookup: CDR1 SGHNT, CDR2 YYREEE (reference sequence). The CDR3 here is CASSQQDRGGAFF. The DNA of the CDR3 is TGTGCCAGCAGCCAACAAGACAGGGGAGGGGCTTTCTTT.

The chain links TRBV28 to TRBJ1-2; TRBD1 matches at 10 bases. CDR3 size: 14 residues. J gave up 7 bases and V 6 bases, and 8 bases lay outside the gene matches. Germline CDR1 reads MDHEN; CDR2 reads SYDVKM. The CDR3 loop is CASRPGQGIGGYTF. CDR3 DNA sequence: TGTGCCAGCAGGCCGGGACAGGGGATCGGTGGCTACACCTTC.

The rearrangement joins TRBV19 to TRBJ1-4; D possibly corresponds to TRBD1 (5 bases). V lost 6 bases, J lost 8 bases, and 25 bases lay in between. This CDR3 is 17 amino acids long. Germline CDR1 and CDR2: LNHDA and SQIVND (reference sequence). Here the CDR3 DNA reads TGTGCCAGTAGACCCCCGTGGGGGGAGATAAATGAGGAAAAACTGTTTTTT. Encoded protein: CASRPPWGEINEEKLFF.

The V and J genes are TRBV7-2 and TRBJ2-7, with 12 bases aligning to TRBD1. The J segment lost 4 bases and the V segment lost 1 base, leaving 11 bases of the junction unmatched. Germline CDR1 is SGHTA and CDR2 is FQGNSA. This CDR3 contains 18 residues. The CDR3 region is CASSLGTRDRGQLYEQYF. The CDR3 DNA reads TGTGCCAGCAGCTTAGGGACAAGGGACAGGGGGCAGTTGTACGAGCAGTACTTC.

V is TRBV28 and J is TRBJ1-2; tentatively, D is TRBD1 (6 bases). V gave up 3 bases and J gave up 4 bases, with 9 bases separating them. The length of the CDR3 is 13 residues. Germline V lookup: CDR1 MDHEN, CDR2 SYDVKM. The CDR3: CASSFQGFYGYTF. The CDR3 DNA reads as TGTGCCAGCAGTTTCCAGGGGTTCTATGGCTACACCTTC.

This chain joins TRBV18 and TRBJ1-1; 8 nucleotides match TRBD1. V lost 3 bases and J lost 0; bases outside the gene matches: 0. The V gene's germline CDR1 is KGHSH and CDR2 LQKENI. The CDR3 is 14 amino acids. The CDR3 DNA is TGTGCCAGCTCACCGACAGGGGTGAACACTGAAGCTTTCTTT. Amino acids: CASSPTGVNTEAFF.

This chain connects TRBV14 to TRBJ1-6, with D possibly being TRBD1 (5 bases). Germline V lookup: CDR1 SGHDN, CDR2 FVKESK. V dropped 5 bases and J dropped 1 base, with 12 bases sitting between them. This CDR3 is 16 amino acids long. DNA of the CDR3: TGTGCCAGCAGCAGAAGGGAGGGGTCCTATAATTCACCCCTCCACTTT. Its translation is CASSRREGSYNSPLHF.

CDR3 coding DNA: TGTGCCAGCAGTCCTACGACAGGGAAAGCTTTCTTT. Protein: CASSPTTGKAFF. This chain links TRBV3-1 (or the pseudogene TRBV3-2) with TRBJ1-1, with TRBD1 matching 7 bases. V was pared by 6 bases and J by 9 bases, with 7 bases of the junction left unmatched. Germline CDR1 LGHDT, CDR2 YNNKEL (reference sequence). The CDR3 extends over 12 amino acids.

This sequence joins TRBV5-4 and TRBJ2-1; 9 nucleotides match TRBD2. Per the germline V gene, CDR1 is SGHNT and CDR2 is YYREEE (reference sequence). This CDR3 has 16 amino acids. The trim removed 0 bases at V and 2 bases at J, leaving 3 bases unmatched. The CDR3 spells CASSLGTSVPYNEQFF. The DNA of the CDR3 is TGTGCCAGCAGCTTGGGGACTAGCGTTCCCTACAATGAGCAGTTCTTC.

The chain is built from TRBV18 and TRBJ2-5, with 7 bases matching TRBD1. The CDR3 extends over 14 amino acids. V lost 0 bases to trimming and J lost 2 bases; unmatched junction nucleotides: 0. Germline lookup yields CDR1 KGHSH and CDR2 LQKENI. CDR3 DNA sequence: TGTGCCAGCTCACCACCGGACAGGCAAGAGACCCAGTACTTC. This translates into CASSPPDRQETQYF. The full variable domain, with the rest looked up from reference TRBV18 and TRBJ2-5, is NAGVMQNPRHLVRRRGQEARLRCSPMKGHSHVYWYRQLPEEGLKFMVYLQKENIIDESGMPKERFSAEFPKEGPSILRIQQVVRGDSAAYFCASSPPDRQETQYFGPGTRLLVL.

The V call is TRBV28, the J call TRBJ1-3; D may be TRBD1 (5 bases). This CDR3 is built from 17 residues. The germline V gene encodes CDR1 MDHEN and CDR2 SYDVKM. V was shortened by 5 bases and J by 0 bases, with 17 bases between the two germline ends. CDR3 in DNA: TGTGCCAGCAGTGAGGTTCGGGGGGTCAGCTCTGGAAACACCATATATTTT. Translation gives CASSEVRGVSSGNTIYF. The variable domain in full, completed from reference TRBV28 and TRBJ1-3, reads DVKVTQSSRYLVKRTGEKVFLECVQDMDHENMFWYRQDPGLGLRLIYFSYDVKMKEKGDIPEGYSVSREKKERFSLILESASTNQTSMYLCASSEVRGVSSGNTIYFGEGSWLTVV.

This rearrangement joins TRBV30 to TRBJ1-4, with D possibly TRBD1 on 5 matching bases. The CDR3 runs 14 residues. The germline CDR1 and CDR2 sequences are GTSNPN and SVGIG (reference sequence). Trimming stripped 1 base from V and 1 base from J, with 7 bases between. The CDR3 loop is CAWSARVTNEKLFF. In DNA form, the CDR3 reads TGTGCCTGGAGTGCCAGGGTAACTAATGAAAAACTGTTTTTT.

The V gene is TRBV9, the J gene TRBJ2-3; a possible D gene is TRBD2 (6 bases). The CDR3 extends over 16 amino acids. Germline V CDR1 and CDR2: SGDLS, YYNGEE. The germline V and J ends were trimmed by 2 bases and 0 bases, with 13 bases remaining between them. CDR3 sequence: CASSVPLGGSTDTQYF. The CDR3 nucleotides read TGTGCCAGCAGCGTCCCTCTCGGGGGTAGCACAGATACGCAGTATTTT.

The chain couples TRBV6-2 or TRBV6-3 to TRBJ2-2, with unresolved D. The CDR3 runs 17 residues. Germline V gene lookup returns CDR1 MNHEY and CDR2 SVGEGT. Trimming left V 0 bases short and J 3 bases short, with 14 bases between. The CDR3 loop is CASSYSEDPEDTGELFF. The CDR3 DNA is TGTGCCAGCAGTTACTCCGAAGACCCAGAGGACACCGGGGAGCTGTTTTTT.

This rearrangement joins TRBV28 to TRBJ1-5; D gene uncertain. The germline V and J ends were trimmed by 2 bases and 9 bases, with 8 bases remaining between them. CDR1 and CDR2 from the germline V gene are MDHEN and SYDVKM. CDR3 length: 12 residues. The CDR3 DNA follows: TGTGCCAGCAGTTTAGTATCTTGGCCCCAGCATTTT. Translated: CASSLVSWPQHF.

The chain employs TRBV7-9 and TRBJ2-5; D gene uncertain. Germline CDR1 reads SEHNR; CDR2 reads FQNEAQ (reference sequence). The CDR3 has 13 residues. V was clipped by 8 bases and J by 5 bases, with 15 bases between them. CDR3 loop: CASGLSESETQYF. The CDR3 DNA is TGTGCCAGCGGTCTTTCGGAGTCGGAGACCCAGTACTTC.

The chain's CDR3 is CAWSSGGGQPQHF. CDR3 sequence (DNA): TGTGCCTGGAGTAGCGGGGGCGGACAGCCCCAGCATTTT. This sequence joins TRBV30 and TRBJ1-5, with a possible D match to TRBD1 (6 bases). The germline V and J ends were trimmed by 2 bases and 7 bases, with 12 bases remaining between them. This CDR3 region has 13 residues. The germline V gene has CDR1 GTSNPN and CDR2 SVGIG (reference sequence).

This chain connects TRBV7-3 to TRBJ2-5, with 11 positions matching TRBD2. The CDR3 sequence is 18 residues long. J was trimmed by 5 bases and V by 5 bases; bases with no gene match: 16. Germline V gene sequence: CDR1 SGHTA, CDR2 FQGTGA. The CDR3 DNA sequence: TGTGCCAGCAGCCCATCCGGGACTAGCGGAACTTCCAAGGAGACCCAGTACTTC. It specifies CASSPSGTSGTSKETQYF.

V and J are TRBV9 and TRBJ1-3; D gene uncertain. Trimming removed 5 bases at V and 4 bases at J, with 4 bases between. CDR3 length equals 11 residues. Germline-derived CDR1 and CDR2 are SGDLS and YYNGEE. The CDR3 sequence: CASSKGNTIYF. In nucleotides, the CDR3 is TGTGCCAGCAGTAAAGGAAACACCATATATTTT. Filled out from reference TRBV9 and TRBJ1-3, the complete variable domain reads DSGVTQTPKHLITATGQRVTLRCSPRSGDLSVYWYQQSLDQGLQFLIQYYNGEERAKGNILERFSAQQFPDLHSELNLSSLELGDSALYFCASSKGNTIYFGEGSWLTVV.

This CDR3 reads CATSRGGQYF. The CDR3, as DNA: TGTGCCACCAGTAGGGGCGGGCAGTACTTC. This chain connects TRBV24-1 to TRBJ2-7, with D tentatively TRBD1 (5 bases). Germline CDR1 reads KGHDR; CDR2 reads SFDVKD. The CDR3 has 10 residues. Trimming removed 6 bases from V and 9 bases from J, with 8 bases in between.

The genes are TRBV19 and TRBJ1-1; 9 positions match TRBD1. The CDR3 runs to 16 residues. V trimming: 7 bases; J trimming: 0 bases; junction bases outside the gene matches: 9. Germline loops: CDR1 LNHDA, CDR2 SQIVND (reference sequence). The CDR3 sequence: CASKTVRTGVNTEAFF. The CDR3 DNA sequence: TGTGCCAGTAAAACGGTCCGGACAGGGGTGAACACTGAAGCTTTCTTT.

V gene TRBV4-1 combines with J gene TRBJ2-1; TRBD1 agrees at 7 bases. Germline lookup yields CDR1 MGHRA and CDR2 YSYEKL. J lost 3 bases, V lost 6 bases, and 8 bases had no gene match. This CDR3 spans 15 amino acids. The CDR3 region is CASRTGTDGYNEQFF. CDR3 sequence (DNA): TGCGCCAGCAGAACCGGGACAGACGGCTACAATGAGCAGTTCTTC.

The chain has TRBV7-9 and TRBJ2-7; 7 bases align to TRBD2. The CDR3 sequence is 15 residues long. The V segment lost 2 bases and the J segment 2 bases; nucleotides outside the gene matches: 6. Germline CDR1 and CDR2: SEHNR and FQNEAQ (reference sequence). The DNA for the CDR3 is TGTGCCAGCAGCTTACTGAGGGGAGGGGCCTACGAGCAGTACTTC. Its translation is CASSLLRGGAYEQYF. Looking up the rest from reference TRBV7-9 and TRBJ2-7 gives the full variable domain: DTGVSQNPRHKITKRGQNVTFRCDPISEHNRLYWYRQTLGQGPEFLTYFQNEAQLEKSRLLSDRFSAERPKGSFSTLEIQRTEQGDSAMYLCASSLLRGGAYEQYFGPGTRLTVT.

The V gene is TRBV9, the J gene TRBJ1-1; 7 bases agree with TRBD1. This CDR3 contains 15 residues. V lost 0 bases, J lost 0 bases, and 2 bases stayed unmatched. CDR1 is SGDLS and CDR2 is YYNGEE in the germline V gene. As DNA, the CDR3 is TGTGCCAGCAGCGTAGCAGACAGGGTGAACACTGAAGCTTTCTTT. Its protein is CASSVADRVNTEAFF.

The chain joins TRBV6-1 to TRBJ2-1; 7 bases match TRBD2. Germline loops: CDR1 MNHNS, CDR2 SASEGT. Trimming took 4 bases from V and 4 from J; bases not matched to a gene: 10. The CDR3 is made up of 16 amino acids. The CDR3 DNA reads as TGTGCCAGCAGTGCAATAGTGGCTAGCGGTTACAATGAGCAGTTCTTC. This codes for CASSAIVASGYNEQFF.

CDR3 sequence: CSASSADRGETQYF. The CDR3 DNA reads TGCAGTGCTAGTTCGGCGGACAGGGGTGAGACCCAGTACTTC. This chain connects TRBV20-1 to TRBJ2-5, with 9 bases identical to TRBD1. V was pared by 3 bases and J by 5 bases, with 7 bases of the junction left unmatched. CDR1 is DFQATT, CDR2 SNEGSKA, per germline (reference sequence). The CDR3 is 14 residues long.

The rearrangement uses TRBV2 and TRBJ2-5; no clear D. The CDR3 is made up of 14 amino acids. The germline CDR1 and CDR2 sequences are SNHLY and FYNNEI. Trimming left V 6 bases short and J 2 bases short, with 13 bases between. CDR3 nucleotides: TGTGCCAGCAGGAAACGAGAGACTCAAGAGACCCAGTACTTC. It codes for CASRKRETQETQYF.

This clone was counted a single time. The rearrangement links TRBV18 to TRBJ1-1; D not resolved. Trimming removed 2 bases at V and 1 base at J, with 8 bases between. The germline CDR1 and CDR2 sequences are KGHSH and LQKENI. The length of the CDR3 is 14 residues. Written as DNA, the CDR3 is TGTGCCAGCTCACCATGGGAGCCGAACACTGAAGCTTTCTTT. It is translated as CASSPWEPNTEAFF.